The rows below give T cell receptor beta chains drawn from one sample of a study of siplizumab effects on memory and regulatory T cells. Assay used: immunoSEQ multiplex PCR; TCRdb lists only in-frame clones, some missing. The data show more than 85,000 clones, around 92% seen once. The sequencing sample was made of CD4+ T cells sorted from blood. The receptors originated from a human donor in good health. Some clones in this sample may be carry-over from other donors' samples. Each CDR3 is given with its conserved first and last residue. Fields, in order: V gene, clone size, CDR3 length, D gene, J gene, CDR3 protein, CDR3 DNA. D genes are given only for firm matches. Clone size, where shown, is once, few, many, or a class for clones that have expanded.

TRBV6-1	.	15	TRBD2	TRBJ2-7	CASSAAGTSGIKQYF	TGTGCCAGCAGTGCCGCGGGGACTAGCGGGATCAAGCAGTACTTC
TRBV20-1	.	10	.	TRBJ2-1	CSFLVREQFF	TGCAGTTTTCTCGTTCGCGAGCAGTTCTTC
TRBV2	.	15	TRBD1	TRBJ2-3	CASSVRGQGADTQYF	TGTGCCAGCAGTGTAAGGGGGCAGGGGGCTGATACGCAGTATTTT
TRBV7-2	.	18	TRBD1	TRBJ2-3	CASSLTGTGLPSTDTQYF	TGTGCCAGCAGCCTGACCGGGACAGGGCTTCCTAGCACAGATACGCAGTATTTT
TRBV2	.	13	TRBD1	TRBJ1-3	CASSGQGGNTIYF	TGTGCCAGCAGCGGACAGGGTGGAAACACCATATATTTT
TRBV6-5	.	13	TRBD1	TRBJ1-1	CASSYRTGWEAFF	TGTGCCAGCAGTTACCGGACAGGGTGGGAAGCTTTCTTT
TRBV19	.	13	.	TRBJ2-2	CASSGRDTGELFF	TGTGCCAGTAGTGGCAGGGACACCGGGGAGCTGTTTTTT
TRBV14	.	15	.	TRBJ1-2	CASSQARGKFRGYTF	TGTGCCAGCAGCCAAGCCCGGGGGAAGTTTCGTGGCTACACCTTC
TRBV28	.	17	.	TRBJ2-5	CASPWAGQNEIQETQYF	TGTGCCAGTCCTTGGGCTGGGCAGAACGAAATCCAAGAGACCCAGTACTTC
TRBV5-6	.	15	TRBD1	TRBJ2-5	CASSLAGQGQETQYF	TGTGCCAGCAGCTTGGCGGGACAGGGTCAAGAGACCCAGTACTTC
TRBV6-5	.	15	.	TRBJ1-2	CASSYSSTGKYGYTF	TGTGCCAGCAGTTACTCGAGTACAGGAAAATATGGCTACACCTTC
TRBV6-5	.	15	TRBD2	TRBJ2-7	CASKGKAGVSHEQYF	TGTGCCAGCAAGGGTAAAGCGGGAGTGTCCCACGAGCAGTACTTC
TRBV7-9	.	18	TRBD2	TRBJ2-2	CASSLTVASGKRSGELFF	TGTGCCAGCAGCTTAACGGTCGCTAGCGGGAAGAGGTCCGGGGAGCTGTTTTTT
TRBV7-2	.	14	.	TRBJ2-7	CASSLGGQYYEQYF	TGTGCCAGCAGCTTAGGTGGCCAATACTACGAGCAGTACTTC
TRBV7-2	.	13	.	TRBJ1-5	CASSATGVQPQHF	TGTGCCAGCAGCGCGACCGGGGTTCAGCCCCAGCATTTT
TRBV11-2	few	14	.	TRBJ2-7	CASSLDLRGSEQYF	TGTGCCAGCAGCTTAGATCTTAGGGGCAGCGAGCAGTACTTC
TRBV5-1	.	15	TRBD1	TRBJ2-5	CASSVAGTEQETQYF	TGCGCCAGCAGCGTCGCCGGGACAGAACAAGAGACCCAGTACTTC
TRBV5-1	.	14	.	TRBJ2-7	CASSLPGPPYEQYF	TGCGCCAGCAGCTTGCCGGGGCCCCCCTACGAGCAGTACTTC
TRBV14	once	15	.	TRBJ2-6	CASSRNRAGANVLTF	TGTGCCAGCAGCCGGAACAGGGCTGGGGCCAACGTCCTGACTTTC
TRBV2	.	14	TRBD2	TRBJ2-1	CASSRAGGPNEQFF	TGTGCCAGCAGCCGAGCGGGAGGGCCGAATGAGCAGTTCTTC
TRBV2	.	17	TRBD2	TRBJ2-5	CASSDLAGDISQETQYF	TGTGCCAGCAGTGATCTAGCGGGAGATATTTCGCAAGAGACCCAGTACTTC
TRBV7-2	.	15	.	TRBJ1-5	CASSHRTGNNQPQHF	TGTGCCAGCAGCCATCGAACAGGGAACAATCAGCCCCAGCATTTT
TRBV15	once	15	TRBD1	TRBJ2-2	CATSIPQGSGGELFF	TGTGCCACCAGCATACCACAGGGGTCAGGTGGGGAGCTGTTTTTT
TRBV27	.	13	TRBD2	TRBJ2-2	CASSRGDTGELFF	TGTGCCAGCAGCCGGGGGGACACCGGGGAGCTGTTTTTT
TRBV15	.	13	TRBD2	TRBJ2-5	CATTSGAKETQYF	TGTGCCACTACTAGCGGGGCTAAAGAGACCCAGTACTTC
TRBV5-1	.	17	TRBD1	TRBJ2-6	CASSSTGGYSGANVLTF	TGCGCCAGCAGCTCGACAGGGGGTTACTCTGGGGCCAACGTCCTGACTTTC
TRBV9	.	17	.	TRBJ2-1	CASSSTFRARSYNEQFF	TGTGCCAGCAGCTCCACATTTAGGGCTAGGTCCTACAATGAGCAGTTCTTC
TRBV10-3	once	14	.	TRBJ2-7	CAISEQRVTYEQYF	TGTGCCATCAGTGAGCAGCGGGTGACCTACGAGCAGTACTTC
TRBV28	.	15	.	TRBJ1-1	CASSLSQGRNTEAFF	TGTGCCAGCAGTTTATCCCAAGGCAGGAACACTGAAGCTTTCTTT
TRBV6-1	.	14	TRBD1	TRBJ2-2	CASETGQNTGELFF	TGTGCCAGCGAGACAGGGCAGAACACCGGGGAGCTGTTTTTT
TRBV10-3	.	12	TRBD1	TRBJ1-2	CAISAGGMGYTF	TGTGCCATCAGTGCAGGGGGAATGGGCTACACCTTC
TRBV19	once	12	.	TRBJ2-1	CASSIDRREQFF	TGTGCCAGTAGTATAGATCGCAGAGAGCAGTTCTTC
TRBV28	.	17	TRBD2	TRBJ2-7	CASSPRFKREQSYEQYF	TGTGCCAGCAGTCCAAGATTTAAGCGGGAACAATCCTACGAGCAGTACTTC
TRBV4-1	.	15	.	TRBJ1-5	CASSQVVLENQPQHF	TGCGCCAGCAGCCAAGTTGTCCTAGAGAATCAGCCCCAGCATTTT
TRBV6-6	.	13	.	TRBJ2-3	CASTLRGTDTQYF	TGTGCCAGCACCCTGAGGGGCACAGATACGCAGTATTTT
TRBV19	.	16	TRBD1	TRBJ1-5	CASRNGGQGSNQPQHF	TGTGCCAGTAGAAACGGAGGACAGGGAAGCAATCAGCCCCAGCATTTT
TRBV6-1	.	13	.	TRBJ2-7	CATQPGSAYEQYF	TGTGCCACCCAACCAGGGAGTGCCTACGAGCAGTACTTC
TRBV9	.	14	.	TRBJ1-2	CASSSAAGGDGYTF	TGTGCCAGCAGTTCGGCGGCGGGGGGTGATGGCTACACCTTC
TRBV7-9	.	16	TRBD1	TRBJ2-3	CASSIRQGGNADTQYF	TGTGCCAGCAGCATAAGACAGGGGGGTAACGCAGATACGCAGTATTTT
TRBV2	.	14	.	TRBJ2-1	CASSRVAQYNEQFF	TGTGCCAGCAGTAGAGTAGCGCAGTACAATGAGCAGTTCTTC
TRBV5-1	.	14	.	TRBJ2-2	CASSSGDQTGELFF	TGCGCCAGCAGCTCCGGGGACCAGACCGGGGAGCTGTTTTTT
TRBV4-2	.	16	TRBD2	TRBJ2-7	CASSSSGSKSSYEQYF	TGTGCCAGCAGTTCCAGCGGGAGTAAAAGTTCCTACGAGCAGTACTTC
TRBV5-6	.	14	.	TRBJ1-3	CASNAFHSGNTIYF	TGTGCCAGCAACGCATTCCACTCTGGAAACACCATATATTTT
TRBV6-5	.	14	.	TRBJ1-5	CASSYSGRSGAQHF	TGTGCCAGCAGTTACTCAGGGCGTAGCGGGGCCCAGCATTTT
TRBV5-6	.	15	TRBD1	TRBJ2-5	CASSSRTGAWETQYF	TGTGCCAGCAGCTCGCGAACAGGGGCCTGGGAGACCCAGTACTTC
TRBV7-2	.	15	.	TRBJ2-2	CASSAPGSPTGELFF	TGTGCCAGCAGCGCCCCGGGATCACCAACCGGGGAGCTGTTTTTT
TRBV18	few	16	TRBD2	TRBJ2-4	CASSPSVAGAKNIQYF	TGTGCCAGCTCACCAAGTGTAGCGGGAGCCAAAAACATTCAGTACTTC
TRBV6-6	.	14	TRBD2	TRBJ2-3	CASSPLAGADTQYF	TGTGCCAGCAGCCCCCTAGCGGGTGCAGATACGCAGTATTTT
TRBV11-2	.	15	TRBD2	TRBJ2-1	CASSFGTSGSNEQFF	TGTGCCAGCAGCTTCGGGACTAGCGGTTCCAATGAGCAGTTCTTC
TRBV4-1	.	15	.	TRBJ2-1	CASSQETSSYNEQFF	TGCGCCAGCAGCCAAGAAACCAGCTCCTACAATGAGCAGTTCTTC
TRBV4-1	.	16	TRBD1	TRBJ1-1	CASSQPQGAWDTEAFF	TGCGCCAGCAGCCAGCCACAGGGGGCCTGGGACACTGAAGCTTTCTTT
TRBV28	.	16	.	TRBJ2-5	CASSLAGNWFQETQYF	TGTGCCAGCAGTTTGGCTGGGAACTGGTTCCAAGAGACCCAGTACTTC
TRBV27	.	12	.	TRBJ1-5	CASSGGNQPQHF	TGTGCCAGCAGTGGGGGGAATCAGCCCCAGCATTTT
TRBV19	.	15	.	TRBJ2-3	CASSSLGTGTDTQYF	TGTGCCAGTAGCAGCCTCGGGACTGGCACAGATACGCAGTATTTT